These T cell receptor beta chains were read from a single sample in a study of blood T cell repertoires in COVID-19. Clones were sequenced by immunoSEQ multiplex PCR, and TCRdb holds only the in-frame ones, with some missing. This sample has roughly 42,000 clones; approximately 92% occur once, and the top ten carry 9%. The specimen sequenced was peripheral blood. The source is a man between 25 and 39 years old with active or convalescent COVID-19. The CDR3 runs from the conserved cysteine through the conserved F or W. The D gene is left open where the match is weak. Where a row states a size, it is once, few, many or the class of an expanded clone; other rows omit it.

v_gene: TRBV5-1; abundance: NA; d_gene: NA; j_gene: TRBJ2-2; CDR3aa: CASSLGSTVGTGELFF; CDR3nt: TGCGCCAGCAGCTTGGGCAGCACAGTTGGCACCGGGGAGCTGTTTTTT
v_gene: TRBV29-1; abundance: NA; d_gene: NA; j_gene: TRBJ1-4; CDR3aa: CSVKTTGRTNEKLFF; CDR3nt: TGCAGCGTAAAAACAACAGGGAGAACTAATGAAAAACTGTTTTTT
v_gene: TRBV20-1; abundance: once; d_gene: TRBD2; j_gene: TRBJ2-1; CDR3aa: CSASRGGLYNEQFF; CDR3nt: TGCAGTGCTAGTCGGGGGGGACTCTACAATGAGCAGTTCTTC
v_gene: TRBV6-5; abundance: NA; d_gene: TRBD1; j_gene: TRBJ2-7; CDR3aa: CASILTGGSYEQYF; CDR3nt: TGTGCCAGCATCCTGACAGGGGGTTCCTACGAGCAGTACTTC
v_gene: TRBV2; abundance: NA; d_gene: TRBD1; j_gene: TRBJ1-1; CDR3aa: CASTDRRNTEAFF; CDR3nt: TGTGCCAGCACGGACAGGAGGAACACTGAAGCTTTCTTT
v_gene: TRBV28; abundance: few; d_gene: TRBD2; j_gene: TRBJ2-1; CDR3aa: CASSTPGLAGEGSYNEQFF; CDR3nt: TGTGCCAGCAGCACACCGGGACTAGCGGGAGAAGGCTCCTACAATGAGCAGTTCTTC
v_gene: TRBV4-1; abundance: NA; d_gene: NA; j_gene: TRBJ2-6; CDR3aa: CASSLGISSGANVLTF; CDR3nt: TGCGCCAGCAGCCTCGGGATCTCCTCTGGGGCCAACGTCCTGACTTTC
v_gene: TRBV6-5; abundance: NA; d_gene: NA; j_gene: TRBJ1-1; CDR3aa: CASSYSELNTEAFF; CDR3nt: TGTGCCAGCAGTTACTCGGAGTTGAACACTGAAGCTTTCTTT
v_gene: TRBV11-3; abundance: NA; d_gene: TRBD1; j_gene: TRBJ1-1; CDR3aa: CASSPRWDSRMNTEAFF; CDR3nt: TGTGCCAGCAGCCCCCGTTGGGACAGCAGAATGAACACTGAAGCTTTCTTT
v_gene: TRBV5-1; abundance: NA; d_gene: NA; j_gene: TRBJ1-1; CDR3aa: CASSLTPVREAFF; CDR3nt: TGCGCCAGCAGCCTCACACCCGTTCGTGAAGCTTTCTTT
v_gene: TRBV5-1; abundance: once; d_gene: NA; j_gene: TRBJ2-1; CDR3aa: CASRGRQGLDNEQFF; CDR3nt: TGCGCCAGCAGGGGAAGGCAGGGCCTTGACAATGAGCAGTTCTTC
v_gene: TRBV6-1; abundance: NA; d_gene: TRBD1; j_gene: TRBJ1-4; CDR3aa: CASSEVRQDRGGKLFF; CDR3nt: TGTGCCAGCAGTGAAGTTCGTCAGGACAGGGGTGGGAAACTGTTTTTT
v_gene: TRBV7-2; abundance: NA; d_gene: NA; j_gene: TRBJ1-3; CDR3aa: CASSLGTAGNTIYF; CDR3nt: TGTGCCAGCAGCTTAGGGACAGCTGGAAACACCATATATTTT
v_gene: TRBV10-1; abundance: NA; d_gene: TRBD2; j_gene: TRBJ2-1; CDR3aa: CASSQGTSGSTNEQFF; CDR3nt: TGCGCCAGCAGCCAGGGGACTAGCGGGAGTACCAATGAGCAGTTCTTC
v_gene: TRBV7-9; abundance: NA; d_gene: TRBD2; j_gene: TRBJ2-1; CDR3aa: CASSRGLAGRNEQFF; CDR3nt: TGTGCCAGCAGCCGAGGACTAGCGGGAAGGAATGAGCAGTTCTTC
v_gene: TRBV19; abundance: NA; d_gene: TRBD2; j_gene: TRBJ2-5; CDR3aa: CASSMNSGGKETQYF; CDR3nt: TGTGCCAGTAGTATGAACAGCGGGGGGAAAGAGACCCAGTACTTC
v_gene: TRBV5-1; abundance: NA; d_gene: TRBD2; j_gene: TRBJ2-2; CDR3aa: CASSSFLGLAGGPDTGELFF; CDR3nt: TGCGCCAGCAGCTCCTTCTTAGGACTAGCGGGAGGGCCGGACACCGGGGAGCTGTTTTTT
v_gene: TRBV7-9; abundance: NA; d_gene: TRBD1; j_gene: TRBJ2-5; CDR3aa: CASSIGTGGRGYQETQYF; CDR3nt: TGTGCCAGCAGCATAGGGACAGGGGGACGGGGGTACCAAGAGACCCAGTACTTC
v_gene: TRBV15; abundance: NA; d_gene: NA; j_gene: TRBJ1-4; CDR3aa: CATSRGPGRENEKLFF; CDR3nt: TGTGCCACCAGCAGAGGACCCGGCCGGGAAAATGAAAAACTGTTTTTT
v_gene: TRBV19; abundance: NA; d_gene: NA; j_gene: TRBJ2-3; CDR3aa: CASSMTPLASTDTQYF; CDR3nt: TGTGCCAGTAGTATGACCCCACTAGCTTCCACAGATACGCAGTATTTT
v_gene: TRBV3-1/TRBV3-2; abundance: NA; d_gene: NA; j_gene: TRBJ2-3; CDR3aa: CASSQARPEDTQYF; CDR3nt: TGTGCCAGCAGCCAAGCGAGGCCGGAGGATACGCAGTATTTT
v_gene: TRBV19; abundance: few; d_gene: TRBD1; j_gene: TRBJ2-7; CDR3aa: CASKATGANYEQYF; CDR3nt: TGTGCCAGTAAGGCGACAGGGGCCAACTACGAGCAGTACTTC
v_gene: TRBV28; abundance: NA; d_gene: TRBD1; j_gene: TRBJ1-4; CDR3aa: CASSLATGQGGKKLFF; CDR3nt: TGTGCCAGCAGTTTAGCGACAGGGCAGGGCGGGAAAAAACTGTTTTTT
v_gene: TRBV7-9; abundance: NA; d_gene: NA; j_gene: TRBJ2-5; CDR3aa: CASSLGQGLAQETQYF; CDR3nt: TGTGCCAGCAGCTTAGGGCAGGGGCTAGCCCAAGAGACCCAGTACTTC
v_gene: TRBV19; abundance: once; d_gene: TRBD1; j_gene: TRBJ1-5; CDR3aa: CASSILGQGNQPQHF; CDR3nt: TGTGCCAGTAGTATATTGGGACAGGGAAATCAGCCCCAGCATTTT
v_gene: TRBV6-5; abundance: NA; d_gene: NA; j_gene: TRBJ1-2; CDR3aa: CASSYAGRMGGYTF; CDR3nt: TGTGCCAGCAGTTACGCTGGCAGGATGGGTGGCTACACCTTC
v_gene: TRBV29-1; abundance: NA; d_gene: NA; j_gene: TRBJ1-3; CDR3aa: CSVESWAGKENSGNTIYF; CDR3nt: TGCAGCGTTGAAAGTTGGGCAGGGAAGGAAAACTCTGGAAACACCATATATTTT
v_gene: TRBV2; abundance: NA; d_gene: NA; j_gene: TRBJ1-1; CDR3aa: CASRVVGRNTEAFF; CDR3nt: TGTGCCAGCAGGGTGGTGGGGAGGAACACTGAAGCTTTCTTT
v_gene: TRBV2; abundance: NA; d_gene: TRBD2; j_gene: TRBJ2-3; CDR3aa: CASSILAGALLSTDTQYF; CDR3nt: TGTGCCAGCAGTATACTAGCGGGGGCCTTGCTTAGCACAGATACGCAGTATTTT
v_gene: TRBV9; abundance: NA; d_gene: NA; j_gene: TRBJ1-6; CDR3aa: CASSVAPASPLHF; CDR3nt: TGTGCCAGCAGCGTAGCCCCAGCGTCACCCCTCCACTTT
v_gene: TRBV2; abundance: NA; d_gene: NA; j_gene: TRBJ2-1; CDR3aa: CASSPGTPRRDEQFF; CDR3nt: TGTGCCAGCAGTCCCGGGACTCCACGGAGAGATGAGCAGTTCTTC
v_gene: TRBV7-3; abundance: NA; d_gene: TRBD2; j_gene: TRBJ2-1; CDR3aa: CASSPISGSRYNEQFF; CDR3nt: TGTGCCAGCAGCCCCATTAGCGGGAGTAGGTACAATGAGCAGTTCTTC
v_gene: TRBV18; abundance: NA; d_gene: TRBD1; j_gene: TRBJ1-5; CDR3aa: CASSPTGINQPQHF; CDR3nt: TGTGCCAGCTCACCGACAGGGATCAATCAGCCCCAGCATTTT
v_gene: TRBV5-8; abundance: NA; d_gene: TRBD1; j_gene: TRBJ1-5; CDR3aa: CASSLGQGVNQPQHF; CDR3nt: TGTGCCAGCAGCTTGGGACAGGGCGTCAATCAGCCCCAGCATTTT
v_gene: TRBV4-2; abundance: NA; d_gene: TRBD2; j_gene: TRBJ2-7; CDR3aa: CASSQDLVGSGGPEQYF; CDR3nt: TGTGCCAGCAGCCAAGACTTGGTTGGTAGCGGGGGGCCCGAGCAGTACTTC
v_gene: TRBV7-2; abundance: once; d_gene: TRBD1; j_gene: TRBJ2-2; CDR3aa: CASSLVRGRGAGELFF; CDR3nt: TGTGCCAGCAGCTTAGTCAGGGGGCGCGGCGCCGGGGAGCTGTTTTTT
v_gene: TRBV5-1; abundance: NA; d_gene: NA; j_gene: TRBJ1-3; CDR3aa: CASSLESSGNTIYF; CDR3nt: TGCGCCAGCAGCTTGGAGAGCTCTGGAAACACCATATATTTT
v_gene: TRBV10-3; abundance: few; d_gene: TRBD1; j_gene: TRBJ1-2; CDR3aa: CAISARTGDLDGYTF; CDR3nt: TGTGCCATCAGTGCTAGGACAGGGGATTTGGATGGCTACACCTTC
v_gene: TRBV7-6; abundance: few; d_gene: NA; j_gene: TRBJ1-1; CDR3aa: CASSLQGYTEAFF; CDR3nt: TGTGCCAGCAGCTTGCAGGGGTACACTGAAGCTTTCTTT
v_gene: TRBV2; abundance: once; d_gene: NA; j_gene: TRBJ1-5; CDR3aa: CASSGVDSRRNQPQHF; CDR3nt: TGTGCCAGCAGTGGAGTGGACTCGCGACGGAATCAGCCCCAGCATTTT
v_gene: TRBV12-5; abundance: NA; d_gene: TRBD1; j_gene: TRBJ1-5; CDR3aa: CASGLTGTESHQPQHF; CDR3nt: TGTGCTAGTGGTTTAACCGGGACAGAGTCCCATCAGCCCCAGCATTTT
v_gene: TRBV29-1; abundance: NA; d_gene: TRBD1; j_gene: TRBJ1-2; CDR3aa: CSVELRQGGDGYTF; CDR3nt: TGCAGCGTTGAACTTCGACAGGGCGGCGATGGCTACACCTTC
v_gene: TRBV3-1/TRBV3-2; abundance: NA; d_gene: NA; j_gene: TRBJ2-7; CDR3aa: CASSHAGGQYF; CDR3nt: TGTGCCAGCAGCCACGCCGGTGGGCAGTACTTC
v_gene: TRBV5-1; abundance: NA; d_gene: TRBD1; j_gene: TRBJ1-6; CDR3aa: CASSRGQGYNSPLHF; CDR3nt: TGCGCCAGCAGCCGAGGACAGGGTTATAATTCACCCCTCCACTTT
v_gene: TRBV27; abundance: NA; d_gene: TRBD2; j_gene: TRBJ2-3; CDR3aa: CASYGREQGTDTQYF; CDR3nt: TGTGCCAGCTATGGGCGGGAGCAGGGCACAGATACGCAGTATTTT
v_gene: TRBV24-1; abundance: NA; d_gene: TRBD2; j_gene: TRBJ2-5; CDR3aa: CATSDPWTSGGSQETQYF; CDR3nt: TGTGCCACCAGTGATCCGTGGACTAGCGGGGGGTCACAAGAGACCCAGTACTTC
v_gene: TRBV11-3; abundance: NA; d_gene: TRBD2; j_gene: TRBJ2-2; CDR3aa: CASSPPTSGRAAFNTGELFF; CDR3nt: TGTGCCAGCAGCCCGCCGACTAGCGGGAGGGCAGCCTTTAACACCGGGGAGCTGTTTTTT
v_gene: TRBV6-5; abundance: NA; d_gene: NA; j_gene: TRBJ1-2; CDR3aa: CASSMAYRDYGYTF; CDR3nt: TGTGCCAGTTCTATGGCGTACAGAGACTATGGCTACACCTTC
v_gene: TRBV7-6; abundance: NA; d_gene: TRBD2; j_gene: TRBJ2-1; CDR3aa: CASSLVPSGGNEQFF; CDR3nt: TGTGCCAGCAGCTTAGTCCCTAGCGGGGGGAATGAGCAGTTCTTC
v_gene: TRBV7-7; abundance: NA; d_gene: TRBD1; j_gene: TRBJ2-1; CDR3aa: CASSLGQGSYNEQFF; CDR3nt: TGTGCTAGCAGCTTGGGACAGGGGTCCTACAATGAGCAGTTCTTC
v_gene: TRBV7-6; abundance: NA; d_gene: TRBD2; j_gene: TRBJ2-1; CDR3aa: CASSLVPSGGNEQFF; CDR3nt: TGTGCCAGCAGCTTAGTGCCTAGCGGGGGCAATGAGCAGTTCTTC
v_gene: TRBV6-5; abundance: NA; d_gene: NA; j_gene: TRBJ2-2; CDR3aa: CASSSLGGAFAGELFF; CDR3nt: TGTGCCAGCAGTTCTCTTGGGGGGGCTTTCGCCGGGGAGCTGTTTTTT
v_gene: TRBV15; abundance: NA; d_gene: TRBD1; j_gene: TRBJ1-1; CDR3aa: CATSKGQVGNTEAFF; CDR3nt: TGTGCCACCAGCAAGGGACAGGTGGGGAACACTGAAGCTTTCTTT